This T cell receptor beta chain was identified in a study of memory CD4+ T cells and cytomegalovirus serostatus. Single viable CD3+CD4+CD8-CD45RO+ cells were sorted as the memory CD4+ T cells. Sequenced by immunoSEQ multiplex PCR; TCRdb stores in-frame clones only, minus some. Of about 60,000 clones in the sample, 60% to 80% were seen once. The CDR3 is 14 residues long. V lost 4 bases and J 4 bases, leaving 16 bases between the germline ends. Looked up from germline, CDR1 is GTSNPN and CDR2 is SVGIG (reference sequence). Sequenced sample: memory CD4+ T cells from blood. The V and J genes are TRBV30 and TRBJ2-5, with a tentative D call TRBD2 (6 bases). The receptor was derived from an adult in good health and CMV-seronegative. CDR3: CAWNREWTGETQYF. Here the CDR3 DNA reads TGTGCCTGGAACCGGGAGTGGACCGGAGAGACCCAGTACTTC.